What follows is one TCR beta chain and its context. Antigen specificity is unknown. The record originates from a study of shared clonotypes between healthy human individuals. General study results and limits: A small donor pool kept down the genetic and exposure-history diversity that was represented.

Germline V gene sequence: CDR1 MNHNS, CDR2 SASEGT. The CDR3 spans 13 residues. The J segment lost 3 bases and the V segment lost 6 bases, leaving 4 bases of the junction unmatched. Here immunoSEQ multiplex PCR was the method, and the copy in TCRdb shows in-frame clones only, minus some. Altogether roughly 1,500,000 clones are present, approximately 98.5% being singletons, with the ten largest covering approximately 0.4%. This clonotype originated in a man aged 25 to 45 in good health. V gene TRBV6-1 combines with J gene TRBJ2-7, with TRBD1 matching 8 bases. Source material: naive CD4+ T cells sorted from blood. Sample subset: CD45RA+ positively selected. The CDR3 region is CASRDRVDYEQYF. For the CDR3, the DNA is TGTGCCAGCAGGGACAGGGTGGACTACGAGCAGTACTTC.